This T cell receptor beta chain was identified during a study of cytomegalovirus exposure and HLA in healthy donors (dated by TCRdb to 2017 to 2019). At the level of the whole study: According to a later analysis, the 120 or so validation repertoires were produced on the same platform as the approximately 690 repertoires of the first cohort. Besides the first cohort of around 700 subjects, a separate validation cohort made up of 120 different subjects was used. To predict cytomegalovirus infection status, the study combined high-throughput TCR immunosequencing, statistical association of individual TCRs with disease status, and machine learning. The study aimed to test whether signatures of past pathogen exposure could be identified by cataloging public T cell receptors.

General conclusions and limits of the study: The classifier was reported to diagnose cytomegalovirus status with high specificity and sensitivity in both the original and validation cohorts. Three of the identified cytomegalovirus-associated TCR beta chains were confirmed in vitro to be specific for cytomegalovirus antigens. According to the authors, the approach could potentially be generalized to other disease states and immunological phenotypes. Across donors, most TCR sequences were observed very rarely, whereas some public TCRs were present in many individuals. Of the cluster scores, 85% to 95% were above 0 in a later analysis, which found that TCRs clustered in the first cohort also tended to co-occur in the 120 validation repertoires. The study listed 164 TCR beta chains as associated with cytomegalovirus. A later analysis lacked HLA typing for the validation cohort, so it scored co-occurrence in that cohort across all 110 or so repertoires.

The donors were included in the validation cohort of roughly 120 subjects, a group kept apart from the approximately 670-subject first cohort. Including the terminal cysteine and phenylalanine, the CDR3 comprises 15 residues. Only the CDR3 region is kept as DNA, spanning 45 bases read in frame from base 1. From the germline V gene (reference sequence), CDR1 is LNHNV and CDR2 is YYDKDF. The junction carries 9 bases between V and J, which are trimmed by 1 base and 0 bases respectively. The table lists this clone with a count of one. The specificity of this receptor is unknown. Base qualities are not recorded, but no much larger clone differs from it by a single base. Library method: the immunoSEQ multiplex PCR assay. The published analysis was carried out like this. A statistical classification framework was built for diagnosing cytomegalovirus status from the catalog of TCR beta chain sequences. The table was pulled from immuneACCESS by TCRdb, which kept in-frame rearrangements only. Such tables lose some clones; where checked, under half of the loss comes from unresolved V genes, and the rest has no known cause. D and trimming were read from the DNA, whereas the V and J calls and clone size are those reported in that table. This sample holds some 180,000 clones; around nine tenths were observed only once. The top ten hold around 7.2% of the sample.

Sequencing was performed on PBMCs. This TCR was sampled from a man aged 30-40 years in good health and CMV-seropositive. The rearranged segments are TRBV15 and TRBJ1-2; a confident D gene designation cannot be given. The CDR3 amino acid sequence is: CATSRADRPNYGYTF. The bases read TGTGCCACCAGCAGAGCGGACCGCCCTAACTATGGCTACACCTTC.